This T cell receptor beta chain derives from a study of identical twins. Regarding the study as a whole: Partial confounding of zero-insertion analyses by invariant MAIT and iNKT cells was possible.

Note on this clonotype: Antigen: not known.

Germline V gene lookup returns CDR1 SGHTA and CDR2 FQGNSA. Trimming at V came to 1 base and at J to 2 bases, leaving 5 bases not matched to a gene. The CDR3 is made up of 16 amino acids. One entry per CDR3 protein results from TCRdb running MiXCR on the 5' RACE reads. The sample carries some 560,000 distinct CDR3 sequences, 9.6% recorded once. The same sample was also studied in work on yellow fever vaccine responses in identical twins.

The origin of this receptor is a woman younger than 30 in good health. The chain couples TRBV7-2 to TRBJ2-3; 8 bases map to TRBD2. What was sequenced was PBMCs. The CDR3 here is CASSLGPGGNTDTQYF. In DNA form, the CDR3 reads TGTGCCAGCAGCTTAGGCCCGGGGGGGAACACAGATACGCAGTATTTT.